The rows below give T cell receptor beta chains drawn from one sample of a study of immune heterogeneity within non-small cell lung tumors. Each CDR3 protein gets one entry after TCRdb re-called the multiplex PCR reads with MiXCR. This table holds over 10,000 distinct CDR3 sequences, around a fifth found once. Material for sequencing was lung tumor tissue. The receptors originated from a man aged 60-69 years with non-small cell lung cancer. CDR3s include the opening cysteine and the closing phenylalanine or tryptophan. A D gene is named only where the DNA matches it firmly. Clone size appears in some rows only: once, few, many, or a class for an expanded clone.

TRBD2,TRBV7-6,TRBJ2-3,NA,15,CASSFAGGKTDAQYF,TGTGCCAGCAGCTTTGCGGGAGGGAAGACAGATGCGCAGTATTTT
TRBD2,TRBV19,TRBJ2-2,medium-sized,15,CASSMRAGDGGELFF,TGTGCCAGTAGTATGAGAGCGGGAGATGGCGGGGAGCTGTTTTTT
TRBD1,TRBV7-9,TRBJ1-1,few,15,CASSTSQGANTEAFF,TGTGCCAGCAGCACCAGCCAGGGGGCGAACACTGAAGCTTTCTTT
NA,TRBV7-2,TRBJ2-7,medium-sized,13,CASSESYSREQYF,TGTGCCAGCAGCGAGAGTTACTCGAGGGAGCAGTACTTC
NA,TRBV12-3/TRBV12-4,TRBJ2-1,many,15,CASSPTNTVLNEQFF,TGTGCCAGCAGTCCTACTAACACCGTCCTCAATGAGCAGTTCTTC
TRBD2,TRBV7-6,TRBJ2-7,NA,15,CASSPGTSGSYEQYF,TGTGCCAGCAGCCCCGGGACTAGCGGGAGCTACGAGCAGTACTTC
NA,TRBV7-3,TRBJ2-2,few,14,CASSLLGNTGELFF,TGTGCCAGCAGCTTACTAGGGAACACCGGGGAGCTGTTTTTT
NA,TRBV3-1,TRBJ2-3,NA,14,CASSHRRDADTQYF,TGTGCCAGCAGCCATCGGCGGGACGCAGATACGCAGTATTTT
TRBD2,TRBV5-1,TRBJ2-4,medium-sized,17,CASSGGRTSMDKNIQYF,TGCGCCAGCAGCGGCGGTCGGACTAGTATGGACAAAAACATTCAGTACTTC
NA,TRBV6-1,TRBJ1-5,NA,12,CASSTGNQPQHF,TGTGCCAGCAGTACAGGGAATCAGCCCCAGCATTTT
NA,TRBV11-3,TRBJ1-1,few,15,CASSLPQGPNTEAFF,TGTGCCAGCAGCTTACCACAGGGACCGAACACTGAAGCTTTCTTT
NA,TRBV24-1,TRBJ2-3,few,16,CATSDSAGEGPDTQYF,TGTGCCACCAGTGACTCCGCAGGGGAGGGGCCAGATACGCAGTATTTT
TRBD2,TRBV9,TRBJ2-7,few,15,CASSVGSGGPYEQYF,TGTGCCAGCAGCGTAGGGTCGGGAGGTCCCTACGAGCAGTACTTC
NA,TRBV12-3/TRBV12-4,TRBJ1-2,medium-sized,15,CASSSGTVANYGYTF,TGTGCCAGCAGTAGTGGGACGGTAGCTAACTATGGCTACACCTTC